The 2 T cell receptor beta chains given below trace back to one sample, sequenced in a study of cytomegalovirus exposure and HLA in healthy donors. Researchers ran the PCR with 60 Vbeta and 13 Jbeta primers. The method was immunoSEQ multiplex PCR; TCRdb's version includes in-frame clones alone and lacks a portion of them. The sample carries 170,000 or so clones, more than 80% recorded once. Sequencing input: PBMCs. Source of these receptors: a boy between 10 and 17 years old in good health and CMV-seronegative.

The V call is TRBV30, the J call TRBJ2-5, with a weak D call TRBD1 (5 bases). The J call could be wrong; TRBJ2-7 is a better fit for the DNA end. The germline V gene has CDR1 GTSNPN and CDR2 SVGIG (reference sequence). This CDR3 spans 12 amino acids. The CDR3 nucleotides are TGTGCCTGGAGTCAGGGCGCCTACGAGCAGTACTTC. Translation: CAWSQGAYEQYF.

V gene TRBV19 combines with J gene TRBJ1-2; a weak D match, TRBD1 (5 bases). Trimming removed 4 bases from V and 2 bases from J, with 11 bases in between. The CDR3 contains 14 residues. Per germline, CDR1 LNHDA and CDR2 SQIVND (reference sequence). The CDR3 loop is CASSNTGRNYGYTF. Here the CDR3 DNA reads TGTGCCAGTAGTAATACAGGCCGGAACTATGGCTACACCTTC.